The 25 T cell receptor beta chains in this list originate from one sample, sequenced in a study of cytomegalovirus exposure and HLA in healthy donors. Both 60 Vbeta primers and 13 Jbeta primers went into the PCR. The method was immunoSEQ multiplex PCR; TCRdb's version includes in-frame clones alone and lacks a portion of them. The profile shows fewer than 100,000 clones, approximately 79% of them singletons. The sequenced sample consisted of PBMCs. Receptors were obtained from a female donor in good health and CMV-seronegative.

V and J are TRBV5-1 and TRBJ2-7, with TRBD1 identical over 9 bases. Germline CDR1 reads SGHRS; CDR2 reads YFSETQ. J lost 4 bases, V lost 4 bases, and 3 bases had no gene match. This CDR3 spans 13 amino acids. The CDR3 sequence: CASSGGTGYEQYF. In DNA form, the CDR3 reads TGCGCCAGCAGCGGCGGGACAGGGTACGAGCAGTACTTC.

This chain connects TRBV7-8 to TRBJ2-7; D is possibly TRBD2 (6 bases). The CDR3 length is 14 residues. Looked up from germline, CDR1 is SGHVS and CDR2 is FQNEAQ. V was clipped by 7 bases and J by 4 bases, with 17 bases between them. The DNA for the CDR3 is TGTGCCAGCACCTCCGGGACTGCCTATTACGAGCAGTACTTC. Amino acid sequence: CASTSGTAYYEQYF.

This chain uses TRBV11-2 with TRBJ2-1; TRBD2 matches at 11 bases. The CDR3 extends over 14 amino acids. Per germline, CDR1 SGHAT and CDR2 FQNNGV. V dropped 2 bases and J dropped 9; count of bases not matched to a gene: 3. CDR3: CASSLSLAGGEQFF. CDR3 nucleotides: TGTGCCAGCAGCTTATCTCTAGCGGGAGGTGAGCAGTTCTTC.

The chain joins TRBV7-3 to TRBJ2-7; 7 bases line up with TRBD1. The germline V gene has CDR1 SGHTA and CDR2 FQGTGA. The V and J ends lost 5 bases and 3 bases, in that order; junction bases with no gene match: 4. The CDR3 runs 13 residues. The CDR3 DNA reads TGTGCCAGCAGCCGTGGGGACAGCTACGAGCAGTACTTC. Its protein product is CASSRGDSYEQYF.

This rearrangement joins TRBV5-1 to TRBJ1-5; no clear D gene. This CDR3 has 14 amino acids. The germline V gene has CDR1 SGHRS and CDR2 YFSETQ. The ends were cut back, 4 bases at V and 2 bases at J, with 10 bases in the middle. This CDR3 reads CASSPGTGNQPQHF. CDR3 nucleotide sequence: TGCGCCAGCAGCCCGGGTACGGGCAATCAGCCCCAGCATTTT.

The chain uses TRBV5-4 and TRBJ1-4; TRBD1 might be the D (5 bases). CDR3 size: 14 residues. Trimming took 2 bases from V and 7 from J, leaving 12 bases between them. Germline V CDR1 and CDR2: SGHNT, YYREEE (reference sequence). The CDR3 DNA sequence: TGTGCCAGCAGCTTAGGCAGGGCGGCTGAAAAACTGTTTTTT. This gives the protein CASSLGRAAEKLFF. The full variable domain, its missing parts supplied by reference TRBV5-4 and TRBJ1-4, is ETGVTQSPTHLIKTRGQQVTLRCSSQSGHNTVSWYQQALGQGPQFIFQYYREEENGRGNFPPRFSGLQFPNYSSELNVNALELDDSALYLCASSLGRAAEKLFFGSGTQLSVL.

The rearrangement links TRBV5-4 to TRBJ1-5; D remains ambiguous. Per germline, CDR1 SGHNT and CDR2 YYREEE (reference sequence). Trimming shortened V by 0 bases and J by 1 base, and 8 bases separated the two germline ends. The length of the CDR3 is 15 residues. In DNA, the CDR3 is TGTGCCAGCAGCTTGGGGGGAGAAAGCAATCAGCCCCAGCATTTT. It specifies CASSLGGESNQPQHF.

The chain joins TRBV5-1 to TRBJ2-5; maybe TRBD1 (6 bases). The CDR3 spans 14 residues. V gave up 4 bases and J gave up 2 bases, with 12 bases separating them. The germline V gene encodes CDR1 SGHRS and CDR2 YFSETQ. CDR3 sequence: CASSDPGEQETQYF. CDR3 in DNA: TGCGCCAGCAGCGACCCAGGGGAACAAGAGACCCAGTACTTC.

V usage is TRBV5-1 and J usage is TRBJ2-7; 8 nucleotides match TRBD1. This CDR3 is 14 amino acids long. Trimming at V came to 4 bases and at J to 3 bases, leaving 6 bases not matched to a gene. In germline, CDR1 is SGHRS, CDR2 YFSETQ. The CDR3 region is CASSLGQGGYEQYF. The CDR3 DNA follows: TGCGCCAGCAGCCTCGGACAGGGTGGCTACGAGCAGTACTTC.

The rearrangement uses TRBV7-3 and TRBJ2-5, with D perhaps matching TRBD2 (5 bases). Trimming stripped 3 bases from V and 5 bases from J, with 16 bases between. Germline V lookup: CDR1 SGHTA, CDR2 FQGTGA. CDR3 length: 15 amino acids. The CDR3 DNA reads TGTGCCAGCAGCTTCGCTGGGAGAGTGGGGGAGACCCAGTACTTC. Residues: CASSFAGRVGETQYF.

The chain uses TRBV18 and TRBJ1-1; D might be TRBD1 (5 bases). From germline, CDR1 is KGHSH and CDR2 LQKENI. The CDR3 covers 12 residues. Trimming removed 5 bases at V and 5 bases at J, with 9 bases between. This CDR3 is CASSSGNTEAFF. The CDR3 DNA follows: TGTGCCAGCTCATCAGGGAATACTGAAGCTTTCTTT.

The CDR3 protein is CASSVATGGETQYF. Written as DNA, the CDR3 is TGTGCCAGCAGCGTAGCTACAGGGGGGGAGACCCAGTACTTC. This rearrangement joins TRBV9 to TRBJ2-5; TRBD1 aligns across 8 bases. Unmatched junction bases numbered 3, after V lost 0 bases and J lost 5 bases. Per germline, CDR1 SGDLS and CDR2 YYNGEE. CDR3 length equals 14 residues.

This clone was seen a handful of times. This chain uses TRBV9 with TRBJ2-1, with TRBD1 as a possible D gene (6 bases). This CDR3 has 15 amino acids. The germline V gene has CDR1 SGDLS and CDR2 YYNGEE. V lost 4 bases and J 0 bases, leaving 11 bases between the germline ends. CDR3 in amino acids: CASSPQGSSYNEQFF. CDR3 bases: TGTGCCAGCAGCCCCCAGGGGAGCTCCTACAATGAGCAGTTCTTC.

Only a few counts were recorded for this clone. The CDR3 region is CASSLRGEQYF. CDR3 DNA: TGTGCCAGCAGCTTGAGAGGGGAGCAGTACTTC. The chain is built from TRBV5-4 and TRBJ2-7; a possible D gene is TRBD2 (5 bases). Germline CDR1 is SGHNT and CDR2 is YYREEE (reference sequence). The length of the CDR3 is 11 residues. With 1 base removed from V and 7 bases from J, the gap between germline ends came to 6 bases.

The chain employs TRBV27 and TRBJ1-1; D uncertain. There are 13 residues in the CDR3. V shed 2 bases and J shed 0 bases, with 4 bases lying between them. From germline, CDR1 is MNHEY and CDR2 SMNVEV (reference sequence). CDR3 DNA sequence: TGTGCCAGCAGTTTAGACATGAACACTGAAGCTTTCTTT. Its translation is CASSLDMNTEAFF.

This chain connects TRBV6-6 to TRBJ2-4, with unresolved D. V was trimmed by 8 bases and J by 3 bases, leaving 17 bases between them. Germline CDR1 reads MNHNY; CDR2 reads SVGAGI (reference sequence). The CDR3 totals 15 residues. In DNA form, the CDR3 reads TGTGCCAGCTTGCCTTTAGGAGATGTCAAAAACATTCAGTACTTC. Protein sequence: CASLPLGDVKNIQYF.

V is TRBV2 and J is TRBJ1-1, with unresolved D. With 2 bases removed from V and 7 bases from J, the gap between germline ends came to 17 bases. In germline, CDR1 is SNHLY, CDR2 FYNNEI. The CDR3 has 15 residues. The chain's CDR3 is CASSETPGSSLEAFF. The DNA for the CDR3 is TGTGCCAGCAGTGAAACGCCGGGGTCCAGCCTTGAAGCTTTCTTT.

The V gene is TRBV5-1, the J gene TRBJ1-2; TRBD1 matches 9 bases. CDR1 is SGHRS, CDR2 YFSETQ, per germline. The V segment lost 4 bases and the J segment 8 bases; nucleotides outside the gene matches: 9. The CDR3 extends over 14 amino acids. The CDR3: CASSPVTGGQGYTF. In DNA, the CDR3 is TGCGCCAGCAGCCCCGTTACAGGGGGCCAAGGCTACACCTTC.

This sequence joins TRBV11-2 and TRBJ2-7; 9 bases agree with TRBD2. The CDR3 covers 13 residues. Germline CDR1 and CDR2: SGHAT and FQNNGV. V lost 2 bases and J lost 9; bases outside the gene matches: 5. The CDR3 here is CASSLKREVPQYF. The CDR3 bases are TGTGCCAGCAGCTTAAAGCGGGAGGTCCCGCAGTACTTC. Combining the CDR3 with reference TRBV11-2 and TRBJ2-7 gives the whole variable domain EAGVAQSPRYKIIEKRQSVAFWCNPISGHATLYWYQQILGQGPKLLIQFQNNGVVDDSQLPKDRFSAERLKGVDSTLKIQPAKLEDSAVYLCASSLKREVPQYFGPGTRLTVT.

The rearrangement uses TRBV7-9 and TRBJ2-1; TRBD2 matches at 8 bases. This CDR3 contains 17 residues. The V and J ends lost 1 base and 5 bases, in that order; junction bases with no gene match: 10. The V gene's germline CDR1 is SEHNR and CDR2 FQNEAQ (reference sequence). This chain's CDR3 is CASSLGLAMVGDNEQFF. The CDR3 DNA follows: TGTGCCAGCAGCTTAGGACTAGCGATGGTTGGTGACAATGAGCAGTTCTTC.

The J gene is TRBJ2-3, the V gene TRBV6-1, with a tentative D call TRBD2 (5 bases). The CDR3 runs 15 residues. The ends were cut back, 8 bases at V and 2 bases at J, with 17 bases in the middle. Looked up from germline, CDR1 is MNHNS and CDR2 is SASEGT. The chain's CDR3 is CASGKSGPDTDTQYF. For the CDR3, the DNA is TGTGCCAGCGGGAAAAGCGGTCCGGACACAGATACGCAGTATTTT.

About this clone: One junction end disagrees with the germline gene, perhaps due to a read error. The chain employs TRBV7-7 and TRBJ2-5; 9 bases line up with TRBD1. The CDR3 contains 14 residues. CDR1 and CDR2 from the germline V gene are SSHAT and FNYEAQ (reference sequence). The CDR3 DNA sequence: TGTGCTAGCAGCTTAGGGACAGGGAGACAGACCCAGTACTTC. This encodes CASSLGTGRQTQYF. The whole variable domain, remainder taken from reference TRBV7-7 and TRBJ2-5, is GAGVSQSPRYKVTKRGQDVTLRCDPISSHATLYWYQQALGQGPEFLTYFNYEAQPDKSGLPSDRFSAERPEGSISTLTIQRTEQRDSAMYRCASSLGTGRQTQYFGPGTRLLVL.

On this clone: Germline is not matched at one junction end, which may reflect a read error. The V and J genes are TRBV18 and TRBJ2-5, with TRBD1 identical over 9 bases. From germline, CDR1 is KGHSH and CDR2 LQKENI. The CDR3 loop spans 17 amino acids. CDR3 loop: CDSSPVSGQGIQETQYF. CDR3 in DNA: TGTGACAGCTCACCAGTTTCGGGACAGGGCATCCAAGAGACCCAGTACTTC.

This clone was detected a few times. This chain joins TRBV6-6 and TRBJ2-1; 10 bases line up with TRBD2. This CDR3 spans 14 amino acids. V was pared by 8 bases and J by 6 bases, with 7 bases of the junction left unmatched. CDR1 is MNHNY and CDR2 is SVGAGI in the germline V gene (reference sequence). The CDR3 region has the DNA TGTGCCAGCTGGAGCGGGAGGGACTTCAATGAGCAGTTCTTC. The encoded protein is CASWSGRDFNEQFF.

The chain couples TRBV19 to TRBJ2-5, with TRBD2 matching over 7 bases. CDR1 and CDR2 (germline): LNHDA, SQIVND (reference sequence). There are 15 residues in the CDR3. Trimming removed 5 bases from V and 5 bases from J; junction bases left unmatched: 11. CDR3 loop: CASSLGLVASETQYF. For the CDR3, the DNA is TGTGCCAGTAGTCTCGGACTAGTAGCTTCGGAGACCCAGTACTTC.